This T cell receptor beta chain was retrieved from a study of breast tumors, draining lymph nodes, adjacent tissues. Breast cancer patients provided tissue from their axillary draining lymph nodes. This clonotype ranks as medium-sized. The antigen is unknown. Trimming cost V 4 bases and J 3 bases, with 13 bases left between them. The CDR3 has 14 amino acids. The germline V gene has CDR1 MGHRA and CDR2 YSYEKL. Study-level points and caveats: Compared with basal-like, luminal-like tumors shared significantly more repertoire with nontumor tissue. Tumor TCR diversity was below lymph nodes but above nontumor tissue.

TCRdb fed the multiplex PCR reads into MiXCR, producing one record per CDR3 protein. The sample holds tens of thousands of distinct CDR3 sequences, roughly 28% seen once. This receptor was obtained from a female donor with breast cancer. Some clones in this sample may be carry-over from other donors' samples. The sample comprised axillary lymph node tissue. The chain has TRBV4-1 and TRBJ2-7; a possible D gene is TRBD1 (5 bases). CDR3 in amino acids: CASSPSGQDYEQYF. In nucleotides, the CDR3 is TGCGCCAGCAGCCCCTCAGGGCAGGACTACGAGCAGTACTTC.